This T cell receptor (beta chain) emerged from a study of T cell clonotyping in hematopoietic cell transplantation (dated by TCRdb to the early 2020s). Looking at the study overall: A total of around 140 blood samples were collected in the study from 35 consecutive transplant recipients and their related donors. Recruitment of patients was conducted between 2015 and 2017, and follow-up was continued until September 2020 or death.

Points the paper makes about the study in general: Recipient TCR diversity fell after transplant, with pathologically expanded clonotypes rising progressively from day 30 to day 180. Just a small fraction of recipient repertoires overlapped with donor repertoires, and more than 95% appeared de novo at the given depth. The sample size was limited, and CD4 and CD8 repertoire contributions could not be separated because cells were not sorted. Donor and pretransplant recipient Inverse Simpson Index values predicted broader posttransplant TCR repertoire diversity.

With the immunoSEQ assay, which is a bias-controlled multiplex PCR relying on V- and J-specific primers, TCR beta CDR3 regions were amplified from genomic DNA. In a second PCR step, the CDR3 amplicons were tagged with a proprietary barcode plus Illumina adapter sequences. CDR3 libraries were sequenced on an Illumina MiSeq instrument. On the authors' methods: immunoSEQ Analyzer 3.0 was used for export and quality control, with R Bioconductor and Immunarch used for downstream analyses. Only productive rearrangements in the normalized downsampled data set were used to calculate repertoire metrics. Pathologically expanded clonotypes were defined as those larger than 5 templates in the normalized cohort. The Inverse Simpson Index served as the measure of repertoire diversity. The non-normalized data set was used for CMV-specificity analyses so that all clonotypes could be captured. TCRdb carries this immuneACCESS record with in-frame sequences only. Its versions omit some clonotypes, under half of them owing to an unresolved V gene in the studies checked, with the rest unexplained. V and J calls and clone size are as listed in that table; D and trimming were resolved from the DNA. The table for this sample lists several thousand clones; under 70% of them were counted only once. The ten largest clones capture 20% to 25% of the sample.

The label giving this sample's time point can be read as: 100 days after allo-HCT. Recipient blood was collected about 28 days before transplant and at days 30, 100 and 180 after transplant. Using Nuclei Lysis Solution, genomic DNA was extracted from unfractionated peripheral blood mononuclear cells that were either fresh or cryopreserved. Regarding this clone: Its antigen is currently not known. Base qualities are not at hand, and no much larger clone is one base apart.

This receptor was taken from a male patient between 60 and 69 years old who had an allogeneic stem cell transplant from an unrelated donor, so the T cells may come from the graft donor. Some clones in this sample may be carry-over from other donors' samples. The sequences come from peripheral blood mononuclear cells, collected 100 days after allogeneic stem cell transplant.

The bases are TGTGCCAGCACCGACGGCGGGCCGACTCAAAATGAGCAGTTCTTC. It translates as CASTDGGPTQNEQFF. The sequence is built from TRBV27 and TRBJ2-1; a tentative D match to TRBD2 spans 5 bases. V and J lose 7 bases and 7 bases, and a span of 20 bases separates them. From cysteine to phenylalanine, the CDR3 is 15 amino acids long. Only the CDR3 region is kept as DNA, spanning 45 bases read in frame from base 1. Taken from the germline V gene (reference sequence), the CDR1 and CDR2 loops are MNHEY and SMNVEV.